This T cell receptor (beta chain) was identified during a study of cytomegalovirus exposure and HLA in healthy donors. General study results and limits: Per a later analysis, about 17,000 TCR beta sequences showed association with HLA alleles at 0.05 false discovery rate. There were a few CMV-associated chains whose specificity for CMV antigens was confirmed in vitro. In a later analysis, TCR association rates varied by HLA locus: DRB1 most, HLA-C fewest.

On this clone itself: No antigen is known for it.

There are 14 residues in the CDR3. The PCR contained 60 Vbeta and 13 Jbeta primers. Sequencing used immunoSEQ multiplex PCR; TCRdb keeps in-frame clones, though not all of them. This table holds about 94,000 clones, 81% found once. The sample taken for sequencing was PBMCs. The clonotype was recovered from a human donor in good health. The chain uses TRBV21-1 and TRBJ2-3; no DNA check was done on the table's D call, TRBD2. TRBV21-1 is a pseudogene segment. CDR3 bases: TGTGCCACCCTTGCGGGAGGGCGCACAGATACGCAGTATTTT. As protein: CATLAGGRTDTQYF.